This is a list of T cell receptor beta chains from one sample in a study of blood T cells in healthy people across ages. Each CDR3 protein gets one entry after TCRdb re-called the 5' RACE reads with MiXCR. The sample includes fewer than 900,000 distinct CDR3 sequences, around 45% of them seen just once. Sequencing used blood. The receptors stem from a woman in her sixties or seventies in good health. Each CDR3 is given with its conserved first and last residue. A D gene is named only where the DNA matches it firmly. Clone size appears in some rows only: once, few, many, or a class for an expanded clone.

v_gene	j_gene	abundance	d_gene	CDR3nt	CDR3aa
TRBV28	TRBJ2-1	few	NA	TGTGCCAGCAGCTTTGGCCGGGACAAGCAGTTCTTC	CASSFGRDKQFF
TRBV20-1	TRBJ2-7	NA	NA	TGCAGTGCCTCCGGTAGCAGATCCTCCTACGAGCAGTACTTC	CSASGSRSSYEQYF
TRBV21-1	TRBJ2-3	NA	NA	TGTGCCAGCAGTTCAAAGCGGGCTAGCGAGAGTGAAGATACGCAGTATTTT	CASSSKRASESEDTQYF
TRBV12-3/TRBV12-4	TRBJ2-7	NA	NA	TGTGCCAGCAGTTCGGGCCAAAACCCCTCCTATGAGCAGTACTTC	CASSSGQNPSYEQYF
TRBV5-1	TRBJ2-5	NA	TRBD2	TGCGCCAGCAGCTTAGGCGGGACTAGCTTCAATGAGCAGTACTTC	CASSLGGTSFNEQYF
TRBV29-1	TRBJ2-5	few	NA	TGCAGCACCCGACAGTTACAAGAGACCCAGTACTTC	CSTRQLQETQYF
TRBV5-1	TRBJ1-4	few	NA	TGCGCCAGCAGCTCTACAGGGATCCCAAATGAAAAACTGTTTTTT	CASSSTGIPNEKLFF
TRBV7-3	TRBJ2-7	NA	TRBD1	TGTGCCAGCAGCCTGCACCGGGACAGCACCTACAATGAGCAGTACTTC	CASSLHRDSTYNEQYF
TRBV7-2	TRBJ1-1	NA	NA	TGTGCCAGCACCTTAGGACGGTTGAACACTGAAGCTTTCTTT	CASTLGRLNTEAFF
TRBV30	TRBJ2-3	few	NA	TGTGCCTGGACGGAAGAAAACACAGATACGCAGTATTTT	CAWTEENTDTQYF
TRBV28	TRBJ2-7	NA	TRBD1	TGTGCCAGCAGAAGTCGGGGACAGGGGAGGGCCTACGAGCAGTACTTC	CASRSRGQGRAYEQYF
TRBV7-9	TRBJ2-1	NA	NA	TGTGCCAGCAGCTTAGTAAGCCTTTACAATGAGCAGTTCTTC	CASSLVSLYNEQFF
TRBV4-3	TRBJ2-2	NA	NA	TGCGCCAGCAGCCATGATGTGGTGGTTTTGAGCACCGGGGAGCTGTTTTTT	CASSHDVVVLSTGELFF
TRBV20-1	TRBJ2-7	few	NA	TGCAGTGCTACATTATCCTACGAGCAGTACTTC	CSATLSYEQYF
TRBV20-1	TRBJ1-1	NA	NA	TGCAGTGCTATTGAAGACACTTGGACCGAAGCTTTCTTT	CSAIEDTWTEAFF
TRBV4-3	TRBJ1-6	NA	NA	TGCGCCAGCAGCCAAGCAGGGGTGTCACCCCTCCACTTT	CASSQAGVSPLHF
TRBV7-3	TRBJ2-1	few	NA	TGTGCCAGCAGCTTAGCACGGATTAACAATGAGCAGTTCTTC	CASSLARINNEQFF
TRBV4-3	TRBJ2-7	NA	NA	TGCGCCAGCAGCCGAGGTCCGGGACTGGGGGCCTACGAGCAGTACTTC	CASSRGPGLGAYEQYF
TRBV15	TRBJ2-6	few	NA	TGTGCCACCAGCAGAGATCGGACCGCTGGGGCCAACGTCCTGACTTTC	CATSRDRTAGANVLTF
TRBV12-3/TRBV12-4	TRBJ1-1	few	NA	TGTGCCAGCAGTTTAGATGGGGGAACTTTCTTT	CASSLDGGTFF
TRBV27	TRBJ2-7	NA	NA	TGTGCCAGCAGATTGGAGGGGGCCCAGACCTACGAGCAGTACTTC	CASRLEGAQTYEQYF
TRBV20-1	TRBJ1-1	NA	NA	TGCAGTGCTAGAGATGCGAGGGATTTTGAGAAAGCTTTCTTT	CSARDARDFEKAFF
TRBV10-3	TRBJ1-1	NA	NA	TGTGCCACCCATGGGGGGGCGCGTGAAGCTTTCTTT	CATHGGAREAFF
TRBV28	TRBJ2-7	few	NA	TGTGCCAGCAGTTTCCTTTCAACGGGATCCCGCTTTTCCTACGAGCAGTACTTC	CASSFLSTGSRFSYEQYF
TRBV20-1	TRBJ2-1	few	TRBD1	TGCAGTGCTACCCGGGACAGGGGAAGGGATGAGCAGTTCTTC	CSATRDRGRDEQFF
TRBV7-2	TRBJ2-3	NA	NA	TGTGCCAGCAGGAGCGGTCCGGGCACAGATACGCAGTATTTT	CASRSGPGTDTQYF
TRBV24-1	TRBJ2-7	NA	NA	TGTGCCACTAAACCGGGACCCTCCGGCGAGCAGTACTTC	CATKPGPSGEQYF
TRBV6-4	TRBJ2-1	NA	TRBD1	TGTGCCAGCAGCCTGACAGGGGGCTTGAATGAGCAGTTCTTC	CASSLTGGLNEQFF
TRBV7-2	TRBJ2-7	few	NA	TGTGCCAGCAGCTTAGAGGCGGGCCACTACGAGCAGTACTTC	CASSLEAGHYEQYF
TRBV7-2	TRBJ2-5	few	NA	TGTGCCAGCAGCTCATGGGACTCGCGGACCCAGTACTTC	CASSSWDSRTQYF
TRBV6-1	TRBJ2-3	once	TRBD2	TGTGCCAGCAGTGGTACTAGCGGGAGAAGCACAGATACGCAGTATTTT	CASSGTSGRSTDTQYF
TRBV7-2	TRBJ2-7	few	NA	TGTGCCAGCAGCCGGGACAAAACCTACGAGCAGTACTTC	CASSRDKTYEQYF
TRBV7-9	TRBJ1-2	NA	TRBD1	TGTGCCAGCAGCTTTGGACAGGGCTGGGGCTACACCTTC	CASSFGQGWGYTF
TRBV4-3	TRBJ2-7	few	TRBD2	TGCGCCAGCAGCCAAACCTTCGGAGCGGGAGATTACGAGCAGTACTTC	CASSQTFGAGDYEQYF
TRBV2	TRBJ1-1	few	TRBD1	TGTGCCAGCAGCCAACAGGGGTATCTCACTGAAGCTTTCTTT	CASSQQGYLTEAFF
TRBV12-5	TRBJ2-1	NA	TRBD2	TGTGCTAGTGGTTTGATCCTAGCGGAAGTCCGTGAAGGGGAGCAGTTCTTC	CASGLILAEVREGEQFF
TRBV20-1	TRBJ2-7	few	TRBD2	TGCAGTGCGCCAGATGGGTCTAGCGGGAGCTACGAGCAGTACTTC	CSAPDGSSGSYEQYF
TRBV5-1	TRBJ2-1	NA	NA	TGCGCCAGCAGATTGGCAGGGACTCTTAGAAATGAGCAGTTCTTC	CASRLAGTLRNEQFF
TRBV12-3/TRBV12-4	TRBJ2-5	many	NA	TGTGCCAGCAGTTCCCCCCGACATCTACCTGGGGAGACCCAGTACTTC	CASSSPRHLPGETQYF
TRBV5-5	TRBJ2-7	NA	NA	TGTGCCAGCAGCTTAGAGGGTGCCGCGGGATACCACGAGCAGTACTTC	CASSLEGAAGYHEQYF
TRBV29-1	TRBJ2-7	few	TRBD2	TGCAGCGTTGAGGGACTAGCGGGAGTAAGATCCTACGAGCAGTACTTC	CSVEGLAGVRSYEQYF
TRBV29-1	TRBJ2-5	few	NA	TGCAGCGTTCAAACCGGACTGAGGGAGACCCAGTACTTC	CSVQTGLRETQYF
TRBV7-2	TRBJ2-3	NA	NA	TGTGCCAGCAGCTTACGGTCTGATACGCAGTATTTT	CASSLRSDTQYF
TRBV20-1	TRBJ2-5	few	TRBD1	TGCAGTGCTAGCCGACAGGGGGCGGAGACCCAGTACTTC	CSASRQGAETQYF
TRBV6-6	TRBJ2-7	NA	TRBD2	TGTGCCAGCAGTTACTCTAGCGGGAGGGGGGCCTACGAGCAGTACTTC	CASSYSSGRGAYEQYF
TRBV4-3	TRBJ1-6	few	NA	TGCGCCAGCAGCCAGGCCGGGACACAAAATTCACCCCTCCACTTT	CASSQAGTQNSPLHF
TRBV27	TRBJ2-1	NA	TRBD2	TGTGCCAGCAGATTAGCGGGGAAGAGCCACAATGAGCAGTTCTTC	CASRLAGKSHNEQFF
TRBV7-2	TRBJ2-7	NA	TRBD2	TGTGCCAGCAGCTTTATTCGCGGGAGTAACGAGCAGTACTTC	CASSFIRGSNEQYF
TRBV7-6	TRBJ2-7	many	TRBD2	TGTGCCAGCAGGGGGACTAGTAACGAGCAGTACTTC	CASRGTSNEQYF
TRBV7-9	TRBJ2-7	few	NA	TGTGCCAGCAGCTTAGCGGCCGGGCAGAAGGGCGAGCAGTACTTC	CASSLAAGQKGEQYF
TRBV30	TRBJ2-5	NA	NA	TGTGCCTGGAGTGTCCCGAGGACCCAACGAGAAGAGACCCAGTACTTC	CAWSVPRTQREETQYF
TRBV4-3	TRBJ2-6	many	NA	TGCGCCAGCAGCCCCTCTGGGGGCTCTGGGGCCAACGTCCTGACTTTC	CASSPSGGSGANVLTF
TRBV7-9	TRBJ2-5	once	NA	TGTGCCAGCAGCCCGGACAGGGCGGGGGAGACCCTGTACTTC	CASSPDRAGETLYF